The T cell receptor beta chain under discussion was sequenced for a study of regulatory T cells in long-lasting Graves disease. The overall study: Graves' patients, newly diagnosed, had taken antithyroid drugs under 3 months.

Time point in this sample: newly diagnosed GD, antithyroid drugs for less than 3 months. PBMC RNA was the source of the TCR library. Recruitment took place at an endocrinology department in Xi'an, China. This clonotype was counted ten times or more. Its antigen is currently unknown. Study-wide points: Newly diagnosed disease favored TRBV20-1 and TRBJ2-1 over persistent disease. Samples came from peripheral blood alone, without thyroid tissue.

V lost 4 bases and J lost 5, with 17 bases in between. This CDR3 comprises 16 residues. Through Arm-PCR of CDR3 regions and iRepertoire HTBI primers, TCR beta libraries were built. TCRdb fed the multiplex PCR reads into MiXCR, producing one record per CDR3 protein. Altogether hundreds of thousands of distinct CDR3 sequences are present, roughly 17% being singletons, with the ten largest covering roughly 29%. Another study also made use of these data, one on T cells in Graves' hyperthyroidism and ophthalmopathy.

The chain couples TRBV12-3 or TRBV12-4 to TRBJ2-2, with D possibly TRBD2 on 6 matching bases. The specimen comprised peripheral blood mononuclear cells (PBMCs), sampled at new diagnosis, from a patient treated with antithyroid drugs. This clonotype was obtained from a middle-aged man with Graves disease. CDR3 DNA sequence: TGTGCCAGCAGTTGGGGAGCGGGTAGCCGAACCGGGGAGCTGTTTTTT. Amino acid sequence: CASSWGAGSRTGELFF.